This TCR beta chain was observed in a study of neoadjuvant nivolumab and ipilimumab in lung cancer. The CDR3 sequence is 15 residues long. V dropped 3 bases and J dropped 3; count of bases not matched to a gene: 3. The germline CDR1 and CDR2 sequences are MDHEN and SYDVKM. TCRdb's copy holds only in-frame clones and misses some; the assay was immunoSEQ multiplex PCR. The data contain around 20,000 clones, 76% of them singletons. V gene TRBV28 combines with J gene TRBJ1-5; 9 nucleotides match TRBD1. This sequence originates from an adult with non-small cell lung cancer. The input for sequencing was tumor tissue, taken after neoadjuvant nivolumab, alone or with ipilimumab, at or shortly before surgery. CDR3 sequence reads: CASSFGDRDNQPQHF. The CDR3, as DNA: TGTGCCAGCAGTTTTGGGGACAGGGACAATCAGCCCCAGCATTTT.